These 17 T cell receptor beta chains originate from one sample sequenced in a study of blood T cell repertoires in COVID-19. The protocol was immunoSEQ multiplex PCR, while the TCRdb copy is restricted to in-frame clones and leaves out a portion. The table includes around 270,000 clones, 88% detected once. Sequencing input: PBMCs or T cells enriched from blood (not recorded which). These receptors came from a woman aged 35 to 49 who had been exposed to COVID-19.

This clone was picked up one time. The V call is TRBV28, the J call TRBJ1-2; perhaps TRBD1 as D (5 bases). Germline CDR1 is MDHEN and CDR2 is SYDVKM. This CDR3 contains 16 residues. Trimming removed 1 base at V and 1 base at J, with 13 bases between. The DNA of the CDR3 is TGTGCCAGCAGTTTATCCGGCGGGGGAAATAACTATGGCTACACCTTC. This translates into CASSLSGGGNNYGYTF.

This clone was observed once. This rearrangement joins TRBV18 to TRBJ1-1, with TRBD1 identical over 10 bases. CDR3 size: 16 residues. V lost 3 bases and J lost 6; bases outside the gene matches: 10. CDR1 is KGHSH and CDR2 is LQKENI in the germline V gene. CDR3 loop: CASSPSPGTGASEAFF. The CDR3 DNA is TGTGCCAGCTCACCGTCACCGGGGACAGGGGCTTCTGAAGCTTTCTTT.

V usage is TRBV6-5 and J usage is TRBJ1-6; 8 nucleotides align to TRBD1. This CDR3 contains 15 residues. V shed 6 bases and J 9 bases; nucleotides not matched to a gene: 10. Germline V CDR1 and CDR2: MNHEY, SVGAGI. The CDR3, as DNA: TGTGCCAGCAGAACGCCGGACAGGGTTAGTTCACCCCTCCACTTT. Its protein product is CASRTPDRVSSPLHF.

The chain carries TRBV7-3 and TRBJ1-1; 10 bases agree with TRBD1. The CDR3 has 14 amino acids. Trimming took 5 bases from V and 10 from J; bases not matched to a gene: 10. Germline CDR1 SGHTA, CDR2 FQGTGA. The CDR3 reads CASSRAGQGGIAFF. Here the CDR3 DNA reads TGTGCCAGCAGCCGAGCCGGACAGGGGGGTATAGCTTTCTTT.

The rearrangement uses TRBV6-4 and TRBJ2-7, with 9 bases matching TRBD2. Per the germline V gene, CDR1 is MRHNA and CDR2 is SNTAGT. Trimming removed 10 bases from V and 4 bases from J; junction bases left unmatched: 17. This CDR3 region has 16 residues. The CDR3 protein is CATLWMVGSGSYEQYV. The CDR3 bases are TGTGCCACCCTATGGATGGTGGGTAGCGGGAGTTACGAGCAGTACGTC.

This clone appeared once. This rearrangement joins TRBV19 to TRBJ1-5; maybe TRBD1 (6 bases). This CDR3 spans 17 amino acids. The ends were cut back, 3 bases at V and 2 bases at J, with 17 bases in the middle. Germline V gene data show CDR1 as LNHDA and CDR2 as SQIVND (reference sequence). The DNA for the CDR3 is TGTGCCAGTAGTATTTTAACCGGGGGGCGAGGCAATCAGCCCCAGCATTTT. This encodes CASSILTGGRGNQPQHF.

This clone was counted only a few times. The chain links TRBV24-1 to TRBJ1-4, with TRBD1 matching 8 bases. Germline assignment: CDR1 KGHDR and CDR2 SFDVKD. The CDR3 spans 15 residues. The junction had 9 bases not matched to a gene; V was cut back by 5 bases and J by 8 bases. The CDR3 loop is CATSGSGGGGEKLFF. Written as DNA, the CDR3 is TGTGCCACCAGTGGTTCAGGGGGCGGAGGAGAAAAACTGTTTTTT.

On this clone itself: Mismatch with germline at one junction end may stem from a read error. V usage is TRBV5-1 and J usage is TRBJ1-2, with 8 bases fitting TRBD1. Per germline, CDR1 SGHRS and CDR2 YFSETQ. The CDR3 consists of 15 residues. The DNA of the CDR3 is TGTGCCAGCAGCTTGGGGACAGGAGCTAACTATGGCTACACCTTC. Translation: CASSLGTGANYGYTF.

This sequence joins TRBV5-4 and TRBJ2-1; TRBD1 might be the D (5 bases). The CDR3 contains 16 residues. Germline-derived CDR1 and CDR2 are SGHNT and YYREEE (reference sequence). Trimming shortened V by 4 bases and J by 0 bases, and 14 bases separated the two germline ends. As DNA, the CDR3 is TGTGCCAGCAGCACCCACAGGCAAAGCTCCTACAATGAGCAGTTCTTC. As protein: CASSTHRQSSYNEQFF.

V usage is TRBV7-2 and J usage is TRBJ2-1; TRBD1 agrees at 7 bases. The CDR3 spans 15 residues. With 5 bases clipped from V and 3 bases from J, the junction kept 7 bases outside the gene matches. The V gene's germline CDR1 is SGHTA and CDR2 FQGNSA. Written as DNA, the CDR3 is TGTGCCAGCAGCGCCGACAGGGTACTCTACAATGAGCAGTTCTTC. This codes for CASSADRVLYNEQFF.

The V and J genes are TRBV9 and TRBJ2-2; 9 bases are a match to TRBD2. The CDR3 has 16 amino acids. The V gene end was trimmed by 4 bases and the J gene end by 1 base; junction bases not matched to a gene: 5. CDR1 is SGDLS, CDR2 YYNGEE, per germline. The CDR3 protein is CASSPRLAVNTGELFF. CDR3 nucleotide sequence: TGTGCCAGCAGCCCCCGACTAGCGGTGAACACCGGGGAGCTGTTTTTT.

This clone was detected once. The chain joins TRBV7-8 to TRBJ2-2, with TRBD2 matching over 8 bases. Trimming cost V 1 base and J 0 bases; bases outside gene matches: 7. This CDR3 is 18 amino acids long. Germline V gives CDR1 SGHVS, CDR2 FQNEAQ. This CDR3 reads CASSLGLAGDSNTGELFF. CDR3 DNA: TGTGCCAGCAGCTTAGGGCTAGCGGGTGATTCGAACACCGGGGAGCTGTTTTTT.

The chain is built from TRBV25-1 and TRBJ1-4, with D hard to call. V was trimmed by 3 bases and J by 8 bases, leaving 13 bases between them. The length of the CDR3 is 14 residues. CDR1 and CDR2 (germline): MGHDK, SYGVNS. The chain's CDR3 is CASSESSLREKLFF. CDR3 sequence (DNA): TGTGCCAGCAGTGAGAGCAGCCTGAGGGAAAAACTGTTTTTT.

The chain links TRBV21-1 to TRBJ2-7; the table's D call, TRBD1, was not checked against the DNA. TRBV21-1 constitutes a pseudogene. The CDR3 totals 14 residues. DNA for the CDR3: TGTGCCAGCAGCAAAGTAAAAGACAGCTACGAGCAGTACGTC. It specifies CASSKVKDSYEQYV.

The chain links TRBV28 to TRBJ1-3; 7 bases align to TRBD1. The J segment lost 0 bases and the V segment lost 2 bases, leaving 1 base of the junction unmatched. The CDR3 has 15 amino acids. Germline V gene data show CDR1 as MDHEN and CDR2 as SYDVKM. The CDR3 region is CASSLTGASGNTIYF. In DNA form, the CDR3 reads TGTGCCAGCAGTTTAACAGGGGCCTCTGGAAACACCATATATTTT. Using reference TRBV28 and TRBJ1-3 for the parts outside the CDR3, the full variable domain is DVKVTQSSRYLVKRTGEKVFLECVQDMDHENMFWYRQDPGLGLRLIYFSYDVKMKEKGDIPEGYSVSREKKERFSLILESASTNQTSMYLCASSLTGASGNTIYFGEGSWLTVV.

As DNA, the CDR3 is TGCGCCAGCAGCCAAGATCGGGGGGAGCTCTCTGGGGCCAACGTCCTGACTTTC. It is translated as CASSQDRGELSGANVLTF. This chain joins TRBV4-3 and TRBJ2-6; TRBD2 matches at 7 bases. Germline trimming cut 0 bases from V and 0 bases from J; bases unmatched to any gene: 5. CDR1 is LGHNA, CDR2 YSLEER, per germline. The CDR3 is made up of 18 amino acids.

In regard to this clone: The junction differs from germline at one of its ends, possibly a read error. The CDR3 here is CASSFRDREGYTEAFF. In nucleotides, the CDR3 is TGTGCCAGCAGCTTCCGGGACAGGGAAGGGTACACTGAAGCTTTCTTT. This sequence joins TRBV5-1 and TRBJ1-1; 9 bases fit TRBD1. From germline, CDR1 is SGHRS and CDR2 YFSETQ. The CDR3 sequence is 16 residues long.